These 30 T cell receptor beta chains share one sample of origin, sequenced in a study of T-cell memory formation after mild COVID-19. MiXCR, run by TCRdb on the 5' RACE reads, gives a single entry per CDR3 protein. Here the sample spans 300,000 to 400,000 distinct CDR3 sequences, around 14% being singletons. The sequencing sample was made of PBMCs or a T cell subset sorted from them (not recorded which). These receptors were obtained from a man younger than 30 who had mild COVID-19 (a few samples of this study predate the infection). Cell type and time point are not known.

This clonotype was observed a few times. The V call is TRBV3-1, the J call TRBJ2-6; D is uncertain. CDR3 size: 12 residues. Germline lookup yields CDR1 LGHDT and CDR2 YNNKEL (reference sequence). Deletions cut 0 bases from V and 11 bases from J, with 5 bases between. CDR3 sequence: CASSQDDYVLTF. The CDR3 bases are TGTGCCAGCAGCCAAGATGATTACGTCCTGACTTTC.

V is TRBV5-1 and J is TRBJ1-1; D possibly corresponds to TRBD1 (5 bases). Per germline, CDR1 SGHRS and CDR2 YFSETQ. CDR3 length: 15 amino acids. V was trimmed by 4 bases and J by 3 bases, leaving 16 bases between them. The CDR3 coding sequence is TGCGCCAGCAGCCGCACCCCCGGGACTGACACTGAAGCTTTCTTT. Encoded protein: CASSRTPGTDTEAFF.

The V call is TRBV7-2, the J call TRBJ1-2, with no clear D. The ends were cut back, 6 bases at V and 4 bases at J, with 12 bases in the middle. This CDR3 comprises 13 residues. Germline V CDR1 and CDR2: SGHTA, FQGNSA. The CDR3 nucleotides read TGTGCCAGCAGTTCTCGTGTAAGCTATGGCTACACCTTC. Translation: CASSSRVSYGYTF.

This clonotype was counted at least ten times. The chain employs TRBV5-4 and TRBJ2-7; possible D gene TRBD1, 5 bases. There are 12 residues in the CDR3. Germline loops: CDR1 SGHNT, CDR2 YYREEE (reference sequence). The V end lost 3 bases, the J end lost 5 bases, and 9 bases lay between the germline ends. The CDR3 nucleotides are TGTGCCAGCAGCTCGGAAGGGGACGAGCAGTACTTC. Its translation: CASSSEGDEQYF. Full variable domain (missing parts from reference TRBV5-4 and TRBJ2-7): ETGVTQSPTHLIKTRGQQVTLRCSSQSGHNTVSWYQQALGQGPQFIFQYYREEENGRGNFPPRFSGLQFPNYSSELNVNALELDDSALYLCASSSEGDEQYFGPGTRLTVT.

The chain links TRBV7-9 to TRBJ2-7, with D possibly being TRBD2 (6 bases). Germline V gene lookup returns CDR1 SEHNR and CDR2 FQNEAQ (reference sequence). This CDR3 comprises 13 residues. The V gene lost 5 bases and the J gene lost 7 bases, with 15 bases spanning the gap. The CDR3 DNA is TGTGCCAGCAGCCCGAGATCGGCGGGGGAGCAGTACGTC. Translated, it gives CASSPRSAGEQYV.

This clonotype was seen more than once but under ten times. The chain carries TRBV5-1 and TRBJ2-2; D may be TRBD2 (5 bases). This CDR3 spans 16 amino acids. Germline CDR1 SGHRS, CDR2 YFSETQ. V lost 3 bases and J lost 1, with 13 bases in between. CDR3 DNA sequence: TGCGCCAGCAGCTCAAACCCTCGGGGGAACACCGGGGAGCTGTTTTTT. Amino acid sequence: CASSSNPRGNTGELFF.

There are a few counts of this clonotype. The CDR3 protein is CASSSALAGGPGGELFF. In DNA, the CDR3 is TGTGCCAGCAGCTCCGCTCTAGCGGGGGGGCCTGGCGGGGAGCTGTTTTTT. The V call is TRBV7-2, the J call TRBJ2-2, with 12 positions matching TRBD2. CDR3 length equals 17 residues. J gave up 7 bases and V 4 bases, and 10 bases lay outside the gene matches. Germline-derived CDR1 and CDR2 are SGHTA and FQGNSA. Filled out from reference TRBV7-2 and TRBJ2-2, the complete variable domain reads GAGVSQSPSNKVTEKGKDVELRCDPISGHTALYWYRQSLGQGLEFLIYFQGNSAPDKSGLPSDRFSAERTGGSVSTLTIQRTQQEDSAVYLCASSSALAGGPGGELFFGEGSRLTVL.

This clonotype was detected only a few times. This chain uses TRBV6-5 with TRBJ1-3; D might be TRBD1 (5 bases). Trimming pared 6 bases from V and 0 bases from J, leaving 18 bases between. Per the germline V gene, CDR1 is MNHEY and CDR2 is SVGAGI. This CDR3 is built from 17 residues. This CDR3 reads CASRPLDRNYSGNTIYF. DNA for the CDR3: TGTGCCAGCAGGCCACTCGACAGAAACTACTCTGGAAACACCATATATTTT.

This clonotype was observed many times. The CDR3 sequence is CASSTGEPYEQYF. CDR3 in DNA: TGCGCCAGTTCGACAGGGGAGCCTTACGAGCAGTACTTC. The chain is built from TRBV5-1 and TRBJ2-7, with 8 bases identical to TRBD1. Per the germline V gene, CDR1 is SGHRS and CDR2 is YFSETQ. This CDR3 comprises 13 residues. The ends lost 8 bases at V and 4 bases at J; junction bases unmatched: 8.

The chain recombines TRBV15 with TRBJ1-1; D gene uncertain. CDR1 LNHNV and CDR2 YYDKDF come from the germline V gene (reference sequence). The CDR3 runs to 15 residues. Trimming cost V 0 bases and J 10 bases, with 18 bases left between them. As DNA, the CDR3 is TGTGCCACCAGCAGAGAGGCAGTCGCGATGGATGGAGCTTTCTTT. Translation: CATSREAVAMDGAFF.

This clonotype was seen a handful of times. The chain carries TRBV7-2 and TRBJ1-3; D ambiguous. The CDR3 runs to 11 residues. V was pared by 4 bases and J by 16 bases, with 14 bases between. Germline CDR1 is SGHTA and CDR2 is FQGNSA. The CDR3 DNA reads as TGTGCCAGCAGCTCCGGACTAATCTTCTATTTT. This encodes CASSSGLIFYF.

This clonotype was found a few times. The chain links TRBV28 to TRBJ1-2; D remains unclear. V gave up 2 bases and J gave up 7 bases, with 8 bases separating them. This CDR3 is built from 12 residues. CDR1 and CDR2 from the germline V gene are MDHEN and SYDVKM. In nucleotides, the CDR3 is TGTGCCAGCAGTTTAGAGCCGGTTGGCTACACCTTC. It yields the protein CASSLEPVGYTF.

This clonotype was observed a few times. The chain combines TRBV7-2 with TRBJ1-2, with D possibly matching TRBD1 (5 bases). V was pared by 5 bases and J by 3 bases, with 13 bases between. This CDR3 comprises 14 residues. Germline V gives CDR1 SGHTA, CDR2 FQGNSA. CDR3 amino acids: CASSEQAGYYGYTF. CDR3 coding DNA: TGTGCCAGCAGCGAGCAAGCAGGGTACTATGGCTACACCTTC.

This clonotype came up a few times. The chain carries TRBV9 and TRBJ2-3; D ambiguous. V was pared by 2 bases and J by 8 bases, with 18 bases between. This CDR3 is built from 15 residues. Germline CDR1 reads SGDLS; CDR2 reads YYNGEE. The CDR3 DNA follows: TGTGCCAGCAGCGTGGCTGACCCCGGCGTGGGTACGCAGTATTTT. This translates into CASSVADPGVGTQYF.

This sequence joins TRBV4-1 and TRBJ2-1; 10 bases line up with TRBD2. Germline V CDR1 and CDR2: MGHRA, YSYEKL. CDR3 length: 16 amino acids. J was trimmed by 4 bases and V by 6 bases; bases with no gene match: 9. The CDR3 bases are TGCGCCAGCAGTCGCTCCGGGACTAGCGCATACAATGAGCAGTTCTTC. It encodes CASSRSGTSAYNEQFF.

The chain has TRBV9 and TRBJ2-3; D not certain. V lost 0 bases and J 4 bases, leaving 6 bases between the germline ends. The CDR3 covers 13 residues. Germline lookup yields CDR1 SGDLS and CDR2 YYNGEE. The CDR3, as DNA: TGTGCCAGCAGCGTAGGTCTCCCAGATACGCAGTATTTT. Its protein is CASSVGLPDTQYF.

This clonotype has just a few counts. The V gene is TRBV6-2 or TRBV6-3, the J gene TRBJ2-2; D unresolved. V gave up 4 bases and J gave up 7 bases, with 10 bases separating them. Germline CDR1 MNHEY, CDR2 SVGEGT. This CDR3 is 13 amino acids long. The CDR3 DNA sequence: TGTGCCAGCAGTTTGTCGGAGATCGGGGAGCTGTTTTTT. Encoded protein: CASSLSEIGELFF.

This clonotype was counted many times. The chain is built from TRBV7-9 and TRBJ2-1; D ambiguous. Looked up from germline, CDR1 is SEHNR and CDR2 is FQNEAQ (reference sequence). The CDR3 totals 15 residues. V lost 7 bases and J 6 bases, leaving 19 bases between the germline ends. Here the CDR3 reads CASNFGYPELNEQFF. The CDR3 DNA follows: TGTGCCAGCAACTTCGGGTATCCCGAACTCAATGAGCAGTTCTTC.

In its sample, this clonotype was seen a few times. J is TRBJ2-3 and V is TRBV10-3; no definite D call. Germline CDR1 ENHRY, CDR2 SYGVKD. Trimming removed 4 bases at V and 5 bases at J, with 4 bases between. CDR3 length: 11 amino acids. The CDR3 reads CAISAGDTQYF. Here the CDR3 DNA reads TGTGCCATCAGTGCTGGAGATACGCAGTATTTT.

The genes are TRBV5-1 and TRBJ2-1, with 8 bases fitting TRBD2. Per germline, CDR1 SGHRS and CDR2 YFSETQ. The junction had 7 bases not matched to a gene; V was cut back by 4 bases and J by 7 bases. The CDR3 loop spans 14 amino acids. The CDR3, as DNA: TGCGCCAGCAGCCCGGGACCGGGGGGGAATGAGCAGTTCTTC. This gives the protein CASSPGPGGNEQFF.

The chain uses TRBV6-1 and TRBJ2-7; 11 positions match TRBD2. The germline gives CDR1 MNHNS, CDR2 SASEGT. The CDR3 length is 14 residues. V shed 8 bases, J shed 6 bases, and the junction held 9 bases outside the gene matches. CDR3: CASLAGGPISEQYF. CDR3 bases: TGTGCCAGCCTAGCGGGGGGCCCCATCAGCGAGCAGTACTTC.

This clonotype was seen at least ten times. The rearrangement joins TRBV6-5 to TRBJ2-1, with TRBD2 matching over 7 bases. The CDR3 has 15 amino acids. J gave up 4 bases and V 0 bases, and 3 bases lay outside the gene matches. In germline, CDR1 is MNHEY, CDR2 SVGAGI. In nucleotides, the CDR3 is TGTGCCAGCAGTTACTCCGGGGGAGGGTACAATGAGCAGTTCTTC. Amino acid sequence: CASSYSGGGYNEQFF.

CDR3 DNA: TGTGCCAGCAGTTCTAAGGGGACAAATGAGCAGTTCTTC. It yields the protein CASSSKGTNEQFF. The genes are TRBV12-3 or TRBV12-4 and TRBJ2-1, with D possibly being TRBD1 (6 bases). CDR3 length equals 13 residues. Trimming removed 4 bases from V and 7 bases from J, with 11 bases in between.

This chain connects TRBV12-3 or TRBV12-4 to TRBJ2-5; 9 nucleotides align to TRBD2. With 6 bases clipped from V and 2 bases from J, the junction kept 7 bases outside the gene matches. The CDR3 is 15 amino acids. The CDR3 reads CASRRSGGIQETQYF. CDR3 in DNA: TGTGCCAGCAGACGTAGCGGGGGTATACAAGAGACCCAGTACTTC.

This clonotype was seen more than once but under ten times. The chain joins TRBV6-5 to TRBJ2-1, with 9 bases lining up with TRBD2. Germline V gives CDR1 MNHEY, CDR2 SVGAGI. This CDR3 region has 15 residues. J gave up 8 bases and V 2 bases, and 7 bases lay outside the gene matches. In nucleotides, the CDR3 is TGTGCCAGCAGTTACCCCGCGGGGGGGTCCGATGAGCAGTTCTTC. Translated: CASSYPAGGSDEQFF.

This chain uses TRBV4-3 with TRBJ2-6; TRBD1 or TRBD2 may be the D gene (5 bases each). The CDR3 length is 20 residues. Germline V gives CDR1 LGHNA, CDR2 YSLEER. V shed 0 bases and J shed 2 bases, with 20 bases lying between them. In DNA, the CDR3 is TGCGCCAGCAGCCAAGATCGCCAGGGAACGGGATGGGCTGGGGCCAACGTCCTGACTTTC. It codes for CASSQDRQGTGWAGANVLTF.

The CDR3 DNA is TGTGCCAGCAGCTCAGCGGGGAGGAACGAGCAGTACTTC. It translates to CASSSAGRNEQYF. V is TRBV7-3 and J is TRBJ2-7, with TRBD2 matching over 7 bases. The CDR3 runs to 13 residues. Germline CDR1 SGHTA, CDR2 FQGTGA. The J segment lost 5 bases and the V segment lost 4 bases, leaving 5 bases of the junction unmatched.

The chain has TRBV4-1 and TRBJ2-3, with D maybe TRBD1 (5 bases). V was cut by 3 bases and J by 3 bases, with 16 bases left in between. The germline V gene has CDR1 MGHRA and CDR2 YSYEKL. The CDR3 extends over 16 amino acids. The CDR3 here is CASSQTGVAGTDTQYF. Written as DNA, the CDR3 is TGCGCCAGCAGCCAGACTGGAGTGGCAGGGACAGATACGCAGTATTTT.

In this sample, this clonotype turned up a few times. The chain uses TRBV24-1 and TRBJ2-1; a possible D gene is TRBD1 (5 bases). Germline V gene lookup returns CDR1 KGHDR and CDR2 SFDVKD. V lost 6 bases to trimming and J lost 7 bases, with 21 bases between them. This CDR3 has 16 amino acids. The CDR3 nucleotides read TGTGCCACCAGTTTCTGGTTGTGGCAGGGCAGGAATGAGCAGTTCTTC. Translation: CATSFWLWQGRNEQFF.

The genes are TRBV11-1 and TRBJ2-1, with TRBD2 identical over 9 bases. V lost 5 bases, J lost 2 bases, and 7 bases stayed unmatched. CDR3 length: 16 amino acids. The germline CDR1 and CDR2 sequences are SGHAT and FQDESV (reference sequence). Written as DNA, the CDR3 is TGTGCCAGCAGCCCCCGCGGGGGGGAAGCCTACAATGAGCAGTTCTTC. The encoded protein is CASSPRGGEAYNEQFF.